One sample yielded the 4 T cell receptor beta chains listed below, sequenced in a study of blood T cells in healthy people across ages. A second 7 to 11 cycle PCR used barcoded and J-beta primers. Using its own MiXCR run on the 5' RACE reads, TCRdb lists one record per CDR3 protein. Here the sample spans 540,000 or so distinct CDR3 sequences, under 30% being singletons. These same data were also listed under a study on T cells of mothers and their children.

Sequenced material: blood. Receptors were obtained from a boy aged 5-17 years in good health.

This chain uses TRBV5-1 with TRBJ2-3; 8 bases line up with TRBD2. V lost 5 bases to trimming and J lost 3 bases; unmatched junction nucleotides: 5. Germline values: CDR1 SGHRS, CDR2 YFSETQ. The CDR3 contains 14 residues. The CDR3 reads CASRIAGLTDTQYF. In DNA form, the CDR3 reads TGCGCCAGCAGGATAGCGGGGTTAACAGATACGCAGTATTTT. The complete variable domain, with remaining parts taken from reference TRBV5-1 and TRBJ2-3, reads KAGVTQTPRYLIKTRGQQVTLSCSPISGHRSVSWYQQTPGQGLQFLFEYFSETQRNKGNFPGRFSGRQFSNSRSEMNVSTLELGDSALYLCASRIAGLTDTQYFGPGTRLTVL.

There are a few counts of this clonotype. The chain carries TRBV7-2 and TRBJ2-1; D may be TRBD1 (5 bases). The DNA end lines up better with TRBJ2-7; the J call may be wrong. The CDR3 covers 15 residues. Germline V gene data show CDR1 as SGHTA and CDR2 as FQGNSA. CDR3 loop: CASSLNSGLTLEQYF. The DNA for the CDR3 is TGTGCCAGCAGCTTAAATTCAGGGCTCACACTCGAGCAGTACTTC.

This chain connects TRBV9 to TRBJ2-7; 7 bases are a match to TRBD2. Germline trimming cut 5 bases from V and 4 bases from J; bases unmatched to any gene: 12. The CDR3 totals 15 residues. The V gene's germline CDR1 is SGDLS and CDR2 YYNGEE. Here the CDR3 DNA reads TGTGCCAGCAGTGACTCGGGGGGAATAACGTACGAGCAGTACTTC. Translating it yields CASSDSGGITYEQYF.

The gene calls are TRBV7-8 and TRBJ2-5; 7 bases fit TRBD1. The DNA end is more similar to TRBJ2-7, so the J call may be wrong. The CDR3 is made up of 16 amino acids. CDR1 is SGHVS and CDR2 is FQNEAQ in the germline V gene. The CDR3 coding sequence is TGTGCCAGCAGCTCGCCCAGGACAGGCCTTAACTACGAGCAGTACTTC. As protein: CASSSPRTGLNYEQYF.